The rows below give T cell receptor beta chains drawn from one sample of a study of control samples from healthy donors and cancer patients. Clones were read by immunoSEQ multiplex PCR, and TCRdb kept only the in-frame ones, dropping some. The profile shows about 140,000 clones, more than 85% of them singletons. Sample: blood. The receptors shown here come from a woman in her 30s in good health. CDR3s include the opening cysteine and the closing phenylalanine or tryptophan. The D gene is left open where the match is weak. Clone size is not always given. Where it is, it says once, few, many or a class for expanded clones.

D gene: TRBD1; V gene: TRBV5-4; clone size: .; J gene: TRBJ1-2; CDR3 DNA: TGTGCCAGCAGCTTGGCAGGGGGCACTAACTATGGCTACACCTTC; CDR3 protein: CASSLAGGTNYGYTF
D gene: .; V gene: TRBV3-1/TRBV3-2; clone size: .; J gene: TRBJ1-1; CDR3 DNA: TGTGCCAGCAGCCAAGACACTACTTTTGGCACTGAAGCTTTCTTT; CDR3 protein: CASSQDTTFGTEAFF
D gene: .; V gene: TRBV6-6; clone size: .; J gene: TRBJ1-6; CDR3 DNA: TGTGCCAGCAGTAACCCGGGACTGAGTTCACCCCTCCACTTT; CDR3 protein: CASSNPGLSSPLHF
D gene: TRBD1; V gene: TRBV28; clone size: .; J gene: TRBJ1-6; CDR3 DNA: TGTGCCAGCAGTCCTTACAGGGGCGCGATACCAAATTCACCCCTCCACTTT; CDR3 protein: CASSPYRGAIPNSPLHF
D gene: TRBD2; V gene: TRBV10-3; clone size: .; J gene: TRBJ2-5; CDR3 DNA: TGTGCCATCAGTGTCGGACTAGCGACAGAGACCCAGTACTTC; CDR3 protein: CAISVGLATETQYF
D gene: .; V gene: TRBV5-6; clone size: .; J gene: TRBJ1-5; CDR3 DNA: TGTGCCAGCAGCTATCAGGGGACCACTCCCAATCAGCCCCAGCATTTT; CDR3 protein: CASSYQGTTPNQPQHF
D gene: TRBD2; V gene: TRBV24-1; clone size: .; J gene: TRBJ2-1; CDR3 DNA: TGTGCCACCAGTGTGTCCGCCGGGACTACCTACAATGAGCAGTTCTTC; CDR3 protein: CATSVSAGTTYNEQFF
D gene: TRBD2; V gene: TRBV6-1; clone size: .; J gene: TRBJ2-1; CDR3 DNA: TGTGCCAGCAGTGAACTAGCGGGCTCCTACAATGAGCAGTTCTTC; CDR3 protein: CASSELAGSYNEQFF
D gene: .; V gene: TRBV3-1/TRBV3-2; clone size: .; J gene: TRBJ2-2; CDR3 DNA: TGTGCCAGCAGCCAAACCCCCAGAGCAGGGAGGCCCGGGGAGCTGTTTTTT; CDR3 protein: CASSQTPRAGRPGELFF
D gene: TRBD1; V gene: TRBV18; clone size: few; J gene: TRBJ1-1; CDR3 DNA: TGTGCCAGCTCATCAGGGGGCGTCGCTGAAGCTTTCTTT; CDR3 protein: CASSSGGVAEAFF
D gene: .; V gene: TRBV19; clone size: .; J gene: TRBJ1-2; CDR3 DNA: TGTGCCAGTAGTATCGGGGAGCTCAGGGGAGGAGGTTACACCTTC; CDR3 protein: CASSIGELRGGGYTF
D gene: .; V gene: TRBV12-3/TRBV12-4; clone size: .; J gene: TRBJ1-5; CDR3 DNA: TGTGCCAGCAGTCTCGAGAGGCAGCCCCAGCATTTT; CDR3 protein: CASSLERQPQHF
D gene: TRBD2; V gene: TRBV25-1; clone size: .; J gene: TRBJ2-1; CDR3 DNA: TGTGCCAGCAGTGAGGGGAAAGCGGGAGGCCGCAATGAGCAGTTCTTC; CDR3 protein: CASSEGKAGGRNEQFF
D gene: TRBD1; V gene: TRBV5-4; clone size: .; J gene: TRBJ2-7; CDR3 DNA: TGTGCCAGCAGCCTGACAGGGTACGAGCAGTACTTC; CDR3 protein: CASSLTGYEQYF
D gene: TRBD2; V gene: TRBV28; clone size: .; J gene: TRBJ2-3; CDR3 DNA: TGTGCCAGCAGTTTGGTTCTAGCGGGAGCGGGGGATACGCAGTATTTT; CDR3 protein: CASSLVLAGAGDTQYF
D gene: TRBD1; V gene: TRBV11-2; clone size: .; J gene: TRBJ2-7; CDR3 DNA: TGTGCCAGCAGCTCGGGACAGGGAAGCTCCTACGAGCAGTACTTC; CDR3 protein: CASSSGQGSSYEQYF
D gene: .; V gene: TRBV5-6; clone size: .; J gene: TRBJ1-3; CDR3 DNA: TGTGCCAGCAGCTTCCTAGGCTCTGGAAACACCATATATTTT; CDR3 protein: CASSFLGSGNTIYF
D gene: TRBD2; V gene: TRBV10-1; clone size: .; J gene: TRBJ2-1; CDR3 DNA: TGCGCCAGCAGTGAGAGGACTAGCAGCTCCTACAATGAGCAGTTCTTC; CDR3 protein: CASSERTSSSYNEQFF
D gene: .; V gene: TRBV7-2; clone size: .; J gene: TRBJ2-7; CDR3 DNA: TGTGCCAGCAGCTTAACCAGGGCCTACGAGCAGTACTTC; CDR3 protein: CASSLTRAYEQYF
D gene: TRBD1; V gene: TRBV19; clone size: .; J gene: TRBJ1-1; CDR3 DNA: TGTGCCAGTAGTGCACCGGGACAGGGGCCGCACGGTGAAGCTTTCTTT; CDR3 protein: CASSAPGQGPHGEAFF
D gene: .; V gene: TRBV30; clone size: .; J gene: TRBJ2-6; CDR3 DNA: TGTGCCTGGGGCTTACGCTCTGGGGCCAACGTCCTGACTTTC; CDR3 protein: CAWGLRSGANVLTF
D gene: .; V gene: TRBV20-1; clone size: few; J gene: TRBJ2-1; CDR3 DNA: TGCAGTGCTAGTAATACAGGTACCGCTGAGCAGTTCTTC; CDR3 protein: CSASNTGTAEQFF
D gene: .; V gene: TRBV4-2; clone size: .; J gene: TRBJ1-6; CDR3 DNA: TGTGCCAGCAGCCAAGATGGGGGACGGAGGGATAATTCACCCCTCCACTTT; CDR3 protein: CASSQDGGRRDNSPLHF
D gene: TRBD1; V gene: TRBV5-6; clone size: .; J gene: TRBJ1-6; CDR3 DNA: TGTGCCAGCAGCTCGACAGGGGGCGCGTATTCACCCCTCCACTTT; CDR3 protein: CASSSTGGAYSPLHF
D gene: .; V gene: TRBV30; clone size: once; J gene: TRBJ2-1; CDR3 DNA: TGTGCCTGGAGTGACCATGGGGAATACGAGCAGTTCTTC; CDR3 protein: CAWSDHGEYEQFF
D gene: .; V gene: TRBV6-5; clone size: .; J gene: TRBJ1-2; CDR3 DNA: TGTGCCAGCAGTTACGCCGGGCTCTATGGCTACACCTTC; CDR3 protein: CASSYAGLYGYTF
D gene: TRBD1; V gene: TRBV2; clone size: .; J gene: TRBJ1-4; CDR3 DNA: TGTGCCAGCAGTCCACCTCCGACAGGGCCGTACTATACAACTAATGAAAAACTGTTTTTT; CDR3 protein: CASSPPPTGPYYTTNEKLFF
D gene: .; V gene: TRBV4-1; clone size: .; J gene: TRBJ2-1; CDR3 DNA: TGCGCCAGCAGCCAAGTGGGCAGCGGGCAGACGTACAATGAGCAGTTCTTC; CDR3 protein: CASSQVGSGQTYNEQFF
D gene: TRBD1; V gene: TRBV6-6; clone size: .; J gene: TRBJ2-3; CDR3 DNA: TGTGCCAGCAGTCGCTACCCTGGGACAGGGACTGGGGGTACGCAGTATTTT; CDR3 protein: CASSRYPGTGTGGTQYF
D gene: .; V gene: TRBV29-1; clone size: few; J gene: TRBJ1-2; CDR3 DNA: TGCAGCGTTGAGACTCTGGCCGGCTATGGCTACACCTTC; CDR3 protein: CSVETLAGYGYTF
D gene: .; V gene: TRBV28; clone size: .; J gene: TRBJ1-2; CDR3 DNA: TGTGCCAGCAGTAAGTCGGGGGACGACCCCTATGGCTACACCTTC; CDR3 protein: CASSKSGDDPYGYTF
D gene: .; V gene: TRBV11-1; clone size: .; J gene: TRBJ2-7; CDR3 DNA: TGTGCCAGCCGCCCCGCGGGCTACGAGCAGTACTTC; CDR3 protein: CASRPAGYEQYF
D gene: .; V gene: TRBV6-5; clone size: .; J gene: TRBJ2-7; CDR3 DNA: TGTGCCAGCTCGGGCGAACTAACCGTCGGTGAGCAGTACTTC; CDR3 protein: CASSGELTVGEQYF
D gene: .; V gene: TRBV28; clone size: .; J gene: TRBJ1-5; CDR3 DNA: TGTGCCAGCAGTTTACAGGGCAATCAGCCCCAGCATTTT; CDR3 protein: CASSLQGNQPQHF
D gene: .; V gene: TRBV27; clone size: .; J gene: TRBJ2-1; CDR3 DNA: TGTGCCAGCAGTTTGATACCGGGACTGGTGGATGAGCAGTTCTTC; CDR3 protein: CASSLIPGLVDEQFF
D gene: TRBD1; V gene: TRBV6-5; clone size: .; J gene: TRBJ2-7; CDR3 DNA: TGTGCCAGCAGTCCGTCGGGACAGGCGTACGAGCAGTACTTC; CDR3 protein: CASSPSGQAYEQYF
D gene: .; V gene: TRBV7-9; clone size: .; J gene: TRBJ1-5; CDR3 DNA: TGTGCCAGCAGCTTCGGGCAGGGTCAGCCCCAGCATTTT; CDR3 protein: CASSFGQGQPQHF
D gene: TRBD1; V gene: TRBV5-1; clone size: .; J gene: TRBJ2-1; CDR3 DNA: TGCGCCAGCAGGAGGGGACAGCAAAACAATGAGCAGTTCTTC; CDR3 protein: CASRRGQQNNEQFF
D gene: .; V gene: TRBV9; clone size: .; J gene: TRBJ1-2; CDR3 DNA: TGTGCCAGCAGCGCCGACGGCGGGCTGAACTATGGCTACACCTTC; CDR3 protein: CASSADGGLNYGYTF
D gene: TRBD2; V gene: TRBV5-5; clone size: .; J gene: TRBJ2-1; CDR3 DNA: TGTGCCAGCAGCCGGGGCCCACTAGCGGGAGGGTACAATGAGCAGTTCTTC; CDR3 protein: CASSRGPLAGGYNEQFF
D gene: .; V gene: TRBV6-6; clone size: .; J gene: TRBJ1-1; CDR3 DNA: TGTGCCAGCAGTTACTGGGGGAGCGCTGAAGCTTTCTTT; CDR3 protein: CASSYWGSAEAFF
D gene: .; V gene: TRBV13; clone size: .; J gene: TRBJ2-3; CDR3 DNA: TGTGCCAGCAGCTCGGGACCAAACACAGATACGCAGTATTTT; CDR3 protein: CASSSGPNTDTQYF
D gene: TRBD1; V gene: TRBV29-1; clone size: .; J gene: TRBJ2-5; CDR3 DNA: TGCAGCACCCGACAGGGGGATGGTGAGACCCAGTACTTC; CDR3 protein: CSTRQGDGETQYF